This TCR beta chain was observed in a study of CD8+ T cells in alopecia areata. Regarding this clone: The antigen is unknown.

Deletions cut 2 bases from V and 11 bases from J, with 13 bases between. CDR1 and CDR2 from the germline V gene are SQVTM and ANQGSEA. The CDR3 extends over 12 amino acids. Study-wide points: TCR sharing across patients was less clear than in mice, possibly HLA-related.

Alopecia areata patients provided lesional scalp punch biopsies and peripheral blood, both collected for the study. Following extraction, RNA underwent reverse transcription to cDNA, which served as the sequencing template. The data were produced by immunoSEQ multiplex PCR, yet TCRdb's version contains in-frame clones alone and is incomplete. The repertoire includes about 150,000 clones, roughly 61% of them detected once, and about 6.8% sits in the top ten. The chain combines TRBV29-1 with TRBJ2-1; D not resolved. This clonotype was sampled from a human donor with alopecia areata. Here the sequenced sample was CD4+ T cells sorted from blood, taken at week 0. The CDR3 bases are TGCAGCGTTGAAATCGCACTCGCGAAGCAGTTCTTC. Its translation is CSVEIALAKQFF.